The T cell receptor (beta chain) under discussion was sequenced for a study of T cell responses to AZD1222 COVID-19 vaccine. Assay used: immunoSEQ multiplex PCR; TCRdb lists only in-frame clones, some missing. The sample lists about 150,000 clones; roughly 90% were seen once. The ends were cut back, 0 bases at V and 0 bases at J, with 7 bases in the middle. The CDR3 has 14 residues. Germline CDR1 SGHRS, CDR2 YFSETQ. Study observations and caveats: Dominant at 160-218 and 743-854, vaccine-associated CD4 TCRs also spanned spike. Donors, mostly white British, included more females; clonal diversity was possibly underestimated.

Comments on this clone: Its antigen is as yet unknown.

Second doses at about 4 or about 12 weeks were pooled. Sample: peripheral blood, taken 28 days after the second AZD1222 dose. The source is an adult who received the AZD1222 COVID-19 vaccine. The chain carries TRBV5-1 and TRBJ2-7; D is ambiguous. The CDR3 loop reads CASSLDNGSYEQYF. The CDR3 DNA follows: TGCGCCAGCAGCTTGGACAACGGCTCCTACGAGCAGTACTTC.